Listed below are T cell receptor beta chains from one sample, sequenced in a study of cytomegalovirus exposure and HLA in healthy donors. Clones were read by immunoSEQ multiplex PCR, and TCRdb kept only the in-frame ones, dropping some. The repertoire has around 160,000 clones, approximately 70% of them found once; the top ten carry around 3%. The sample comprised PBMCs. The receptors were sampled from a woman aged 40-49 years in good health and CMV-seropositive. The CDR3 runs from the conserved cysteine through the conserved F or W.

V: TRBV4-1
J: TRBJ2-5
CDR3: CASSQDGPGDKETQYF

V: TRBV6-1
J: TRBJ2-7
CDR3: CASTPDSSAYEQYF

V: TRBV6-5
J: TRBJ1-5
CDR3: CASGQGGDQPQHF

V: TRBV19
J: TRBJ1-2
CDR3: CASSTTGTGKDYGYTF

V: TRBV5-1
J: TRBJ2-1
CDR3: CASSTTDNYNEQFF

V: TRBV5-4
J: TRBJ2-3
CDR3: CASSRQGSTDAQYF

V: TRBV18
J: TRBJ2-7
CDR3: CASSPPSGSYEQYF

V: TRBV4-3
J: TRBJ2-1
CDR3: CASSQRRSGGAKSNNEQFF

V: TRBV7-2
J: TRBJ2-5
CDR3: CASSLVLARGETQYF

V: TRBV5-1
J: TRBJ2-1
CDR3: CASSLDSLDYNEQFF

V: TRBV18
J: TRBJ2-7
CDR3: CASSPGQGYSEQYF

V: TRBV11-3
J: TRBJ1-1
CDR3: CASAGQGPTEAFF

V: TRBV29-1
J: TRBJ2-7
CDR3: CSVDNSYEQYF

V: TRBV7-9
J: TRBJ1-3
CDR3: CASSIPGQVNSGNTIYF

V: TRBV18
J: TRBJ2-5
CDR3: CASSPREGGQETQYF

V: TRBV9
J: TRBJ2-5
CDR3: CASSVEGRVAETQYF

V: TRBV5-6
J: TRBJ2-7
CDR3: CASSFRSGSYHEQYF

V: TRBV19
J: TRBJ2-1
CDR3: CASSIAEGQSNEQFF

V: TRBV2
J: TRBJ1-5
CDR3: CASTAIDRDQPQHF

V: TRBV4-1
J: TRBJ2-1
CDR3: CASSHAGTAREQFF

V: TRBV9
J: TRBJ2-3
CDR3: CASSLGLAGADTQYF

V: TRBV19
J: TRBJ1-5
CDR3: CASSIDRDQPQHF

V: TRBV2
J: TRBJ2-5
CDR3: CASSEGGAGETQYF

V: TRBV28
J: TRBJ2-5
CDR3: CASDGTAKETQYF

V: TRBV19
J: TRBJ2-7
CDR3: CASSTPGGAVYEQYF

V: TRBV7-2
J: TRBJ2-3
CDR3: CASQLLAGGRNTQYF

V: TRBV6-1
J: TRBJ1-2
CDR3: CASSHGQSGYGYTF

V: TRBV5-1
J: TRBJ1-2
CDR3: CASSLGRDRTNYGYTF

V: TRBV11-2
J: TRBJ1-4
CDR3: CASSPGGDEKLFF

V: TRBV13
J: TRBJ1-5
CDR3: CASRLRGGGQPQHF

V: TRBV6-1
J: TRBJ2-7
CDR3: CASRSSGSYEQYF

V: TRBV27
J: TRBJ1-2
CDR3: CASSLGQGWPYGYTF

V: TRBV7-9
J: TRBJ2-7
CDR3: CASSPGGSSYEQYF

V: TRBV2
J: TRBJ2-2
CDR3: CAGGGGLATGELFF

V: TRBV28
J: TRBJ2-7
CDR3: CASNSLAGGQYEQYF

V: TRBV19
J: TRBJ2-2
CDR3: CASISGQGAYTGELFF

V: TRBV28
J: TRBJ2-7
CDR3: CAIYRGRGEQYF

V: TRBV4-2
J: TRBJ2-2
CDR3: CASSGLAGSTGELFF

V: TRBV2
J: TRBJ2-7
CDR3: CASEGGRGTYEQYF

V: TRBV6-1
J: TRBJ1-2
CDR3: CASSEQGLGGYTF

V: TRBV19
J: TRBJ1-1
CDR3: CASRTPQGATAEAFF